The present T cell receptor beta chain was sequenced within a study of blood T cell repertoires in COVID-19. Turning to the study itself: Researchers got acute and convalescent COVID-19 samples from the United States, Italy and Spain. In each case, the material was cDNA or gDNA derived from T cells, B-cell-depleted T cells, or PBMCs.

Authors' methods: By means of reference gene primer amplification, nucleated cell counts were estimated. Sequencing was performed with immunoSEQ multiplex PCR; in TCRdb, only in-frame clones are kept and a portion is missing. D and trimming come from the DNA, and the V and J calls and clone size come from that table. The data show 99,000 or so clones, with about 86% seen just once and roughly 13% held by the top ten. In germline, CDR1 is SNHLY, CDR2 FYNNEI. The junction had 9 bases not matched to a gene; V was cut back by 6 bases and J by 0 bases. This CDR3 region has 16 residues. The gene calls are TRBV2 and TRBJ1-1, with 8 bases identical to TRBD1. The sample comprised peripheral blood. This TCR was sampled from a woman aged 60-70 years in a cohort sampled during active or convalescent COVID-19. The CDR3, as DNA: TGTGCCAGCAGGCAACAGGGGGTCGGGCTGAACACTGAAGCTTTCTTT. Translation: CASRQQGVGLNTEAFF. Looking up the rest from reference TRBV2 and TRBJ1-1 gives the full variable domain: EPEVTQTPSHQVTQMGQEVILRCVPISNHLYFYWYRQILGQKVEFLVSFYNNEISEKSEIFDDQFSVERPDGSNFTLKIRSTKLEDSAMYFCASRQQGVGLNTEAFFGQGTRLTVV.